These 27 T cell receptor beta chains were sequenced from one sample in a study of CD8 T cells in ankylosing spondylitis. Via MiXCR, TCRdb re-called the 5' RACE reads, giving one row per CDR3 protein. Of more than 150,000 distinct CDR3 sequences in the sample, roughly 10% were seen once. The sequencing sample was made of blood, either unsorted or a sorted T cell fraction (not recorded which). The source is a male donor with ankylosing spondylitis or in good health (not recorded which).

This clonotype was found many times. CDR3 region: CASSLRTSGATGELFF. DNA of the CDR3: TGTGCCAGCAGCCTCCGGACATCGGGTGCGACCGGGGAGCTGTTTTTT. The chain uses TRBV5-6 and TRBJ2-2; D possibly corresponds to TRBD1 (5 bases). CDR3 size: 16 residues. The germline gives CDR1 SGHDT, CDR2 YYEEEE. V shed 4 bases and J shed 5 bases, with 18 bases lying between them.

This clonotype was recorded at least ten times. CDR3 loop: CATSDPNQPQHF. The CDR3 nucleotides are TGTGCCACCAGTGATCCAAATCAGCCCCAGCATTTT. The chain links TRBV24-1 to TRBJ1-5; D gene uncertain. The length of the CDR3 is 12 residues. Germline-derived CDR1 and CDR2 are KGHDR and SFDVKD. V was shortened by 3 bases and J by 4 bases, with 3 bases between the two germline ends.

This clonotype was counted ten times or more. V is TRBV29-1 and J is TRBJ1-1; tentatively, D is TRBD1 (5 bases). Trimming pared 7 bases from V and 1 base from J, leaving 10 bases between. Germline V gives CDR1 SQVTM, CDR2 ANQGSEA. This CDR3 region has 12 residues. In DNA, the CDR3 is TGCAGCGGACGAACAGGGAACACTGAAGCTTTCTTT. It yields the protein CSGRTGNTEAFF.

As concerns this clonotype: A much larger clone lies one base from this, so it may be a read error. V gene TRBV20-1 combines with J gene TRBJ1-3; D not certain. CDR3 length: 14 residues. Per germline, CDR1 DFQATT and CDR2 SNEGSKA (reference sequence). The DNA of the CDR3 is TGCGGTGCTAGTCGGATGGGCTCTGGAAACACCATATATTTT. It encodes CGASRMGSGNTIYF.

The V gene is TRBV5-1, the J gene TRBJ2-2, with no clear D. The ends were cut back, 0 bases at V and 6 bases at J, with 12 bases in the middle. The germline CDR1 and CDR2 sequences are SGHRS and YFSETQ. There are 15 residues in the CDR3. The CDR3 nucleotides read TGCGCCAGCAGCTTGGAGGGCCTTATCGCCGGGGAGCTGTTTTTT. This codes for CASSLEGLIAGELFF.

The chain couples TRBV29-1 to TRBJ1-2; D is unclear. Germline lookup yields CDR1 SQVTM and CDR2 ANQGSEA. V lost 2 bases and J 2 bases, leaving 12 bases between the germline ends. The CDR3 is 14 residues long. CDR3 DNA sequence: TGCAGCGTTGAAATCGCAGGAGGAAACTATGGCTACACCTTC. Its translation is CSVEIAGGNYGYTF.

This clonotype was counted many times. This chain uses TRBV4-2 with TRBJ2-3; no clear D. Germline lookup yields CDR1 LGHNA and CDR2 YNFKEQ. The CDR3 contains 16 residues. The V end lost 0 bases, the J end lost 3 bases, and 13 bases lay between the germline ends. The CDR3, as DNA: TGTGCCAGCAGCCAAGAGACTCCCCCCCGAACAGATACGCAGTATTTT. Translating gives CASSQETPPRTDTQYF.

This clonotype was detected ten times or more. This chain uses TRBV6-2 or TRBV6-3 with TRBJ2-1; TRBD1 is a possible D gene (6 bases). The CDR3 sequence is 15 residues long. CDR1 is MNHEY, CDR2 SVGEGT, per germline. V lost 4 bases and J lost 4, with 14 bases in between. This CDR3 reads CASSFTGHPYNEQFF. The CDR3 DNA sequence: TGTGCCAGCAGTTTCACGGGACACCCTTACAATGAGCAGTTCTTC.

This clonotype was seen repeatedly, ten times or more. This sequence joins TRBV4-3 and TRBJ2-3, with D tentatively TRBD1 or TRBD2 (5 bases each). Germline CDR1 reads LGHNA; CDR2 reads YSLEER. This CDR3 region has 13 residues. V gave up 8 bases and J gave up 4 bases, with 13 bases separating them. CDR3 residues: CASGQGSADTQYF. The CDR3, as DNA: TGCGCCAGCGGGCAGGGTAGCGCAGATACGCAGTATTTT.

In this sample, this clonotype turned up many times. The chain combines TRBV6-5 with TRBJ1-2; D remains ambiguous. The V end lost 0 bases, the J end lost 1 base, and 12 bases lay between the germline ends. Looked up from germline, CDR1 is MNHEY and CDR2 is SVGAGI. CDR3 length equals 16 residues. The CDR3 here is CASSYSSSGVNYGYTF. CDR3 coding DNA: TGTGCCAGCAGTTACTCGAGCAGCGGGGTTAACTATGGCTACACCTTC.

V usage is TRBV5-1 and J usage is TRBJ2-5, with 12 bases lining up with TRBD1. Germline CDR1 is SGHRS and CDR2 is YFSETQ. The CDR3 is 15 amino acids. Trimming at V came to 4 bases and at J to 5 bases, leaving 6 bases not matched to a gene. The CDR3 nucleotides are TGCGCCAGCAGCGAACCGGGACAGGGGGCCGAGACCCAGTACTTC. Amino acid sequence: CASSEPGQGAETQYF.

This clonotype was seen a few times. The rearrangement joins TRBV10-3 to TRBJ2-7; TRBD1 agrees at 10 bases. The germline CDR1 and CDR2 sequences are ENHRY and SYGVKD. V trimming: 3 bases; J trimming: 6 bases; junction bases outside the gene matches: 8. The CDR3 consists of 15 residues. CDR3 residues: CAISDYRDRGLEQYF. The CDR3 DNA follows: TGTGCCATCAGTGATTACCGGGACAGGGGTCTCGAGCAGTACTTC.

Many counts were recorded for this clonotype. The chain has TRBV12-3 or TRBV12-4 and TRBJ2-3; D is possibly TRBD2 (5 bases). The CDR3 loop spans 13 amino acids. Trimming shortened V by 6 bases and J by 6 bases, and 13 bases separated the two germline ends. Here the CDR3 reads CASSLPSGDTQYF. CDR3 DNA: TGTGCCAGCAGCCTACCCTCGGGGGATACGCAGTATTTT.

This clonotype was found many times. This CDR3 reads CASGRQGLGQETQYF. For the CDR3, the DNA is TGTGCCAGCGGAAGACAGGGTCTAGGGCAAGAGACCCAGTACTTC. The V gene is TRBV6-1, the J gene TRBJ2-5; 7 bases agree with TRBD1. The CDR3 has 15 amino acids. Losses at the gene ends were 8 bases for V and 2 bases for J; bases not matched to a gene: 11. Germline CDR1 reads MNHNS; CDR2 reads SASEGT.

There are a few counts of this clonotype. The J gene is TRBJ1-5, the V gene TRBV2; D is uncertain. There are 15 residues in the CDR3. From germline, CDR1 is SNHLY and CDR2 FYNNEI. Trimming stripped 0 bases from V and 2 bases from J, with 8 bases between. CDR3 nucleotide sequence: TGTGCCAGCAGTGAAGCAAAAGGGCGCAATCAGCCCCAGCATTTT. It is translated as CASSEAKGRNQPQHF. Drawing the rest from reference TRBV2 and TRBJ1-5, the complete variable domain is EPEVTQTPSHQVTQMGQEVILRCVPISNHLYFYWYRQILGQKVEFLVSFYNNEISEKSEIFDDQFSVERPDGSNFTLKIRSTKLEDSAMYFCASSEAKGRNQPQHFGDGTRLSIL.

Concerning this clonotype: A much larger clone sits a single nucleotide away, making a read error possible. Because it lacks the conserved phenylalanine or tryptophan at the end, this CDR3 is likely a read error. The chain combines TRBV6-1 with TRBJ1-2; 7 nucleotides match TRBD1. CDR1 is MNHNS and CDR2 is SASEGT in the germline V gene. V trimming: 6 bases; J trimming: 0 bases; junction bases outside the gene matches: 7. The CDR3 has 15 residues. CDR3 amino acids: CASSRTGVANYGYTS. CDR3 nucleotide sequence: TGTGCCAGCAGCCGAACAGGGGTAGCTAACTATGGCTACACCTCC.

CDR3 in amino acids: CASKRGGGNTGELFF. The CDR3 nucleotides read TGTGCCAGCAAAAGGGGAGGGGGGAACACCGGGGAGCTGTTTTTT. The chain employs TRBV11-2 and TRBJ2-2; TRBD2 is a possible D gene (7 bases). The V end was cut by 7 bases, the J end by 1 base, with 13 bases between. The germline V gene encodes CDR1 SGHAT and CDR2 FQNNGV. The CDR3 runs 15 residues.

Of note for this clonotype: A read error is possible here, since a much larger clone lies one base away. This chain joins TRBV20-1 and TRBJ1-6, with a tentative D call TRBD1 (5 bases). The CDR3 consists of 14 residues. The germline gives CDR1 DFQATT, CDR2 SNEGSKA (reference sequence). Trimming took 4 bases from V and 10 from J, leaving 17 bases between them. CDR3 sequence: CSATGHGIRSPLHF. The DNA for the CDR3 is TGCAGTGCTACAGGACATGGGATACGGTCACCCCTCCACTTT.

This clonotype occurred many times. The chain is built from TRBV12-3 or TRBV12-4 and TRBJ2-1; 11 positions match TRBD2. This CDR3 region has 16 residues. V was pared by 1 base and J by 1 base, with 0 bases of the junction left unmatched. The chain's CDR3 is CASSLGLAGSYNEQFF. CDR3 nucleotides: TGTGCCAGCAGTTTAGGACTAGCGGGGTCCTACAATGAGCAGTTCTTC.

This clonotype occurred many times. The rearrangement uses TRBV27 and TRBJ2-2, with 9 bases that match TRBD1. The CDR3 runs 15 residues. Germline V CDR1 and CDR2: MNHEY, SMNVEV (reference sequence). Losses at the gene ends were 6 bases for V and 1 base for J; bases not matched to a gene: 3. CDR3 loop: CASRPGQGNTGELFF. In DNA, the CDR3 is TGTGCCAGCAGACCGGGACAGGGGAACACCGGGGAGCTGTTTTTT.

In this sample, this clonotype turned up many times. The chain carries TRBV29-1 and TRBJ1-5; D is uncertain. Trimming shortened V by 6 bases and J by 3 bases, and 0 bases separated the two germline ends. The CDR3 runs 9 residues. Germline V gene lookup returns CDR1 SQVTM and CDR2 ANQGSEA. The CDR3 region is CSVNQPQHF. The CDR3, as DNA: TGCAGCGTCAATCAGCCCCAGCATTTT.

Many counts were recorded for this clonotype. The CDR3 coding sequence is TGTGCCAGCAGTTACTCGGGGACAGGGTACACTGAAGCTTTCTTT. It yields the protein CASSYSGTGYTEAFF. V gene TRBV6-5 combines with J gene TRBJ1-1; 9 bases map to TRBD1. The CDR3 is made up of 15 amino acids. Losses at the gene ends were 0 bases for V and 3 bases for J; bases not matched to a gene: 2. Germline V lookup: CDR1 MNHEY, CDR2 SVGAGI.

Turning to this clonotype: The germline gene is not matched at one end of the junction; a read error may be the cause. The V and J genes are TRBV28 and TRBJ2-2, with 9 bases matching TRBD2. CDR1 and CDR2 from the germline V gene are MDHEN and SYDVKM. The CDR3 contains 16 residues. The CDR3 bases are TGTGCCAGCAGTCCCCAAGGACTAGCGCTCACCGCGGAGCTGTTTTTT. Its translation: CASSPQGLALTAELFF.

This clonotype was recorded many times. The rearrangement joins TRBV9 to TRBJ2-1; TRBD2 matches at 10 bases. CDR1 is SGDLS and CDR2 is YYNGEE in the germline V gene. Losses at the gene ends were 4 bases for V and 3 bases for J; bases not matched to a gene: 10. The CDR3 is made up of 17 amino acids. The CDR3 sequence is CASSPALAGGFYNEQFF. In DNA, the CDR3 is TGTGCCAGCAGCCCAGCCTTAGCGGGGGGCTTCTACAATGAGCAGTTCTTC.

The sample holds many counts of this clonotype. V usage is TRBV24-1 and J usage is TRBJ2-7; D is possibly TRBD1 (6 bases). This CDR3 comprises 13 residues. Trimming pared 6 bases from V and 0 bases from J, leaving 8 bases between. The germline V gene encodes CDR1 KGHDR and CDR2 SFDVKD. Here the CDR3 reads CATSTGSSYEQYF. CDR3 nucleotides: TGTGCCACCAGTACAGGGAGCTCCTACGAGCAGTACTTC.

This clonotype was seen a few times. This chain joins TRBV29-1 and TRBJ1-1, with D possibly being TRBD1 (6 bases). The CDR3 contains 11 residues. Germline V gene sequence: CDR1 SQVTM, CDR2 ANQGSEA. Deletions cut 3 bases from V and 11 bases from J, with 13 bases between. CDR3 in DNA: TGCAGCGTTGAGGCGGGGGCGATGGCTTTCTTT. This gives the protein CSVEAGAMAFF.

This clonotype came up many times. V is TRBV5-5 and J is TRBJ2-2, with a possible D match to TRBD1 (6 bases). Deletions cut 4 bases from V and 3 bases from J, with 13 bases between. CDR3 length equals 15 residues. Per the germline V gene, CDR1 is SGHKS and CDR2 is YYEKEE (reference sequence). This CDR3 reads CASSVTGLDTGELFF. CDR3 DNA sequence: TGTGCCAGCAGCGTAACAGGGTTAGACACCGGGGAGCTGTTTTTT.